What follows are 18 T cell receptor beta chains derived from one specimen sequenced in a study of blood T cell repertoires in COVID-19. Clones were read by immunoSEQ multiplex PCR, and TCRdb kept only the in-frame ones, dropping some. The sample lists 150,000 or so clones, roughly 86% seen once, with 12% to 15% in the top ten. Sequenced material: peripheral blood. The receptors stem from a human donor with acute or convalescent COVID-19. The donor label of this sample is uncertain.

CDR3 sequence: CASGPGQGKNTEAFF. Written as DNA, the CDR3 is TGTGCTAGTGGGCCGGGACAGGGAAAGAACACTGAAGCTTTCTTT. The chain recombines TRBV12-5 with TRBJ1-1, with TRBD1 matching 9 bases. Per germline, CDR1 LGHNT and CDR2 FRNRAP. The CDR3 has 15 amino acids. V lost 6 bases to trimming and J lost 1 base; unmatched junction nucleotides: 6. The variable domain in full, completed from reference TRBV12-5 and TRBJ1-1, reads DARVTQTPRHKVTEMGQEVTMRCQPILGHNTVFWYRQTMMQGLELLAYFRNRAPLDDSGMPKDRFSAEMPDATLATLKIQPSEPRDSAVYFCASGPGQGKNTEAFFGQGTRLTVV.

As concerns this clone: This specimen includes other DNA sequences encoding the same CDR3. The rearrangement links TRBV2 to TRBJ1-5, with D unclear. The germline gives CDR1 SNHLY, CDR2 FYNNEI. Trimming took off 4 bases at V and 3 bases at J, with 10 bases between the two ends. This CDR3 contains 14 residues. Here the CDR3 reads CASSVGQDNQPQHF. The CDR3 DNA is TGTGCCAGCAGTGTCGGTCAGGACAATCAGCCCCAGCATTTT.

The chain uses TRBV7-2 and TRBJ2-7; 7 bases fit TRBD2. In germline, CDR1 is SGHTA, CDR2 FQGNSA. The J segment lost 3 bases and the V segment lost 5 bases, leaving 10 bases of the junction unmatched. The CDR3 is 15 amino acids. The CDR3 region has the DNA TGTGCCAGCAGCCCGTATCAGGGAGGGGTCTACGAGCAGTACTTC. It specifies CASSPYQGGVYEQYF.

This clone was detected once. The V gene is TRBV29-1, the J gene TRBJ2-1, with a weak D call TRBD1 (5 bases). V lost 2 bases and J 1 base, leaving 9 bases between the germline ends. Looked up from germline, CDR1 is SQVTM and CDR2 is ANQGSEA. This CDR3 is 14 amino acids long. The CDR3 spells CSVERQRSYNEQFF. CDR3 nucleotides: TGCAGCGTTGAAAGACAGAGGTCCTACAATGAGCAGTTCTTC.

The CDR3 DNA sequence: TGCGCCAGCAGCCAAAACAGGGCCTCTGGAAACACCATATATTTT. Protein sequence: CASSQNRASGNTIYF. The rearrangement links TRBV4-1 to TRBJ1-3, with TRBD1 as a possible D gene (6 bases). The CDR3 covers 15 residues. Trimming stripped 2 bases from V and 0 bases from J, with 8 bases between. Germline V CDR1 and CDR2: MGHRA, YSYEKL.

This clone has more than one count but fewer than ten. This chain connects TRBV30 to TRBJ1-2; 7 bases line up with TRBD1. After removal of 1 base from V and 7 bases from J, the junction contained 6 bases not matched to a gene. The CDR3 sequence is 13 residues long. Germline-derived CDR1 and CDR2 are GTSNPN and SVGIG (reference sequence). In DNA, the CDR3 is TGTGCCTGGAGTGGAGGGGGCGAGGGTGGCTACACCTTC. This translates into CAWSGGGEGGYTF.

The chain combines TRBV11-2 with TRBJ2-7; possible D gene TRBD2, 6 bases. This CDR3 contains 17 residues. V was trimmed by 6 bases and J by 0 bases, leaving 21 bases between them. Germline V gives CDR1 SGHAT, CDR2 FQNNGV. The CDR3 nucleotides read TGTGCCAGCAGATCCTCCGTCGGGACTCAGAGCTCCTACGAGCAGTACTTC. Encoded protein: CASRSSVGTQSSYEQYF.

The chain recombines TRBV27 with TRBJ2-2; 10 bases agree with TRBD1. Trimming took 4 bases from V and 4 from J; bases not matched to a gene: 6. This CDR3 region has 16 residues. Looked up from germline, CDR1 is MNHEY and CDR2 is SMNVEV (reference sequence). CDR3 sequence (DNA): TGTGCCAGCAGTTCCCTAGGGACAGGGGCCACCGGGGAGCTGTTTTTT. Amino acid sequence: CASSSLGTGATGELFF.

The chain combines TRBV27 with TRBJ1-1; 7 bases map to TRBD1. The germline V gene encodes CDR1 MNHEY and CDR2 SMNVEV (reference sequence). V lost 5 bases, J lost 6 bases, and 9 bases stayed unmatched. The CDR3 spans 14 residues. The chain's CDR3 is CASSPLRQGPEAFF. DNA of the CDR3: TGTGCCAGCAGTCCCCTTCGACAGGGCCCTGAAGCTTTCTTT.

The CDR3 spells CASIGGASGANVLTF. CDR3 coding DNA: TGTGCCAGTATCGGAGGGGCCTCTGGGGCCAACGTCCTGACTTTC. The chain employs TRBV19 and TRBJ2-6; a weak D match, TRBD2 (6 bases). V lost 7 bases and J lost 0, with 10 bases in between. The CDR3 runs 15 residues. Germline V gene sequence: CDR1 LNHDA, CDR2 SQIVND (reference sequence).

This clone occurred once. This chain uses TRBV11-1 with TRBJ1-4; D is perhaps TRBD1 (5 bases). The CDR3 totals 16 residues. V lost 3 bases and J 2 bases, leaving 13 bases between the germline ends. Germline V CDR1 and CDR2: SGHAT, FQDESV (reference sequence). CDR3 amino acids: CASSFQGGTTNEKLFF. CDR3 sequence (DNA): TGTGCCAGCAGCTTCCAGGGAGGTACGACTAATGAAAAACTGTTTTTT.

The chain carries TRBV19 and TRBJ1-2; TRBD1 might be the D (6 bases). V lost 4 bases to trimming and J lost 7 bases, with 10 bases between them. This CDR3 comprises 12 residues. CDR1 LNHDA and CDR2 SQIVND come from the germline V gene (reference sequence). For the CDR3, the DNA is TGTGCCAGTAGTAACACAGGGTCTGGCTACACCTTC. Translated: CASSNTGSGYTF.

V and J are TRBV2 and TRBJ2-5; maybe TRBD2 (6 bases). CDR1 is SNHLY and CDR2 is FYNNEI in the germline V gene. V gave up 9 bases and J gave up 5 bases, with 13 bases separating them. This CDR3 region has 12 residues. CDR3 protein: CASRPGAETQYF. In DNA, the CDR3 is TGTGCCAGTAGACCGGGAGCGGAGACCCAGTACTTC.

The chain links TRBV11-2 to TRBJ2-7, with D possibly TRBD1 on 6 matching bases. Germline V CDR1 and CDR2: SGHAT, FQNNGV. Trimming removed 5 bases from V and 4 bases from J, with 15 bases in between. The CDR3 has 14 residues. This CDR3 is CASSPRTVSYEQYF. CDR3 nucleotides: TGTGCCAGCAGCCCTAGGACAGTTTCGTACGAGCAGTACTTC. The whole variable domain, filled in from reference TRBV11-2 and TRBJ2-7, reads EAGVAQSPRYKIIEKRQSVAFWCNPISGHATLYWYQQILGQGPKLLIQFQNNGVVDDSQLPKDRFSAERLKGVDSTLKIQPAKLEDSAVYLCASSPRTVSYEQYFGPGTRLTVT.

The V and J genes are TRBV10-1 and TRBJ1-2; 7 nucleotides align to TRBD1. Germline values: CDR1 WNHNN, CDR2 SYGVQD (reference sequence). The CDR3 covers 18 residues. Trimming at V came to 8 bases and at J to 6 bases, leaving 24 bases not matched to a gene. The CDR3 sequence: CASPNPALGGQGVNGYTF. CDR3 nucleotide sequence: TGCGCCAGCCCGAACCCCGCACTAGGGGGCCAGGGGGTGAATGGCTACACCTTC.

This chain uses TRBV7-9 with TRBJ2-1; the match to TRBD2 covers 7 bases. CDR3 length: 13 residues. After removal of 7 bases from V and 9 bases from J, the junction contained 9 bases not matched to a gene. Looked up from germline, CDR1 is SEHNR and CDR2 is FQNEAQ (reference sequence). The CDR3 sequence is CASTRGVWGEQFF. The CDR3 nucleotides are TGTGCCAGCACCCGGGGGGTTTGGGGTGAGCAGTTCTTC.

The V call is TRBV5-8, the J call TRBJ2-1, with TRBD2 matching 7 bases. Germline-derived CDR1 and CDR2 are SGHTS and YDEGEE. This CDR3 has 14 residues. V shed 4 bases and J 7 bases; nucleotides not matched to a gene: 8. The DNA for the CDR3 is TGTGCCAGCAGCCCTGGGAGGGCGTGGAATGAGCAGTTCTTC. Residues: CASSPGRAWNEQFF.

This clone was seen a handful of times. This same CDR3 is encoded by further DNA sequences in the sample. CDR3 protein: CASSQEGGAGEKLFF. The CDR3 DNA reads as TGTGCCAGCAGCCAAGAAGGGGGGGCCGGAGAAAAACTGTTTTTT. The rearrangement joins TRBV14 to TRBJ1-4; D possibly corresponds to TRBD1 (6 bases). This CDR3 has 15 residues. The V gene's germline CDR1 is SGHDN and CDR2 FVKESK. The V end was cut by 0 bases, the J end by 8 bases, with 13 bases between.